This T cell receptor (beta chain) derives from a study of T cells in Graves' hyperthyroidism and ophthalmopathy. Regions amplified from RNA transcripts were the TCR beta CDR3 regions. TCR CDR3 underwent first-round RT-PCR with the HTBI primer set. TCRdb re-derived calls from the multiplex PCR reads in MiXCR, one entry per CDR3 protein. The sample has a few hundred thousand distinct CDR3 sequences, roughly 20% seen once; the top ten hold around 62%. Study results and limitations: A 13 V-J model separated ophthalmopathy from stable hyperthyroidism. Most thyroid-expanded clonotypes above 0.001 were also found in blood.

The CDR3 is made up of 13 amino acids. From germline, CDR1 is SGDLS and CDR2 YYNGEE. Trimming removed 4 bases from V and 10 bases from J, with 15 bases in between. For this clonotype: Its antigen is not identified.

Lactation, pregnancy, other autoimmune disease or uncontrolled infection led to exclusion of patients. In making diagnoses, clinical symptoms, serum thyroxine and TRAb, thyroid ultrasound and orbital computed tomography were all used. This rearrangement joins TRBV9 to TRBJ2-1, with a tentative D call TRBD1 (5 bases). This sequence was found in a man aged 25-40 years with Graves' ophthalmopathy. The sequenced sample consisted of blood. CDR3 nucleotide sequence: TGTGCCAGCAGCCCCCTGTGGGGCCAGGAGCAGTTCTTC. Translating gives CASSPLWGQEQFF. Combining the CDR3 with reference TRBV9 and TRBJ2-1 gives the whole variable domain DSGVTQTPKHLITATGQRVTLRCSPRSGDLSVYWYQQSLDQGLQFLIQYYNGEERAKGNILERFSAQQFPDLHSELNLSSLELGDSALYFCASSPLWGQEQFFGPGTRLTVL.